This passage covers 10 T cell receptor beta chains from one sample sequenced in a study of blood T cell repertoires in COVID-19. This table comes from immunoSEQ multiplex PCR, and its TCRdb copy is limited to in-frame clones, with some not included. This sample has hundreds of thousands of clones; roughly 85% occur once, and the top ten carry 5%. Sequencing was carried out using PBMCs or T cells enriched from blood (not recorded which). All receptors derive from a man between 35 and 55 years old who had been exposed to COVID-19.

The rearrangement joins TRBV6-5 to TRBJ2-2, with a possible D match to TRBD2 (6 bases). The CDR3 is 15 amino acids. The V and J ends lost 6 bases and 2 bases respectively, with 13 bases between them. CDR1 is MNHEY and CDR2 is SVGAGI in the germline V gene. CDR3 sequence: CASSRGLQNTGELFF. The CDR3 DNA follows: TGTGCCAGCAGCCGGGGACTCCAAAACACCGGGGAGCTGTTTTTT.

The rearrangement joins TRBV6-5 to TRBJ2-7; 8 bases match TRBD1. This CDR3 is 14 amino acids long. J was trimmed by 4 bases and V by 4 bases; bases with no gene match: 6. The V gene's germline CDR1 is MNHEY and CDR2 SVGAGI. The CDR3 DNA sequence: TGTGCCAGCAGTTCTACGGGACAGGTATACGAGCAGTACTTC. It codes for CASSSTGQVYEQYF.

This chain connects TRBV12-3 or TRBV12-4 to TRBJ2-3; D gene unclear. The CDR3 spans 12 residues. Trimming took 7 bases from V and 5 from J, leaving 10 bases between them. The DNA of the CDR3 is TGTGCCAGCACGCGCGGAGTAGATACGCAGTATTTT. Protein: CASTRGVDTQYF.

V usage is TRBV9 and J usage is TRBJ2-2; maybe TRBD2 (6 bases). The CDR3 covers 16 residues. The V end was cut by 0 bases, the J end by 7 bases, with 16 bases between. CDR1 SGDLS and CDR2 YYNGEE come from the germline V gene. The chain's CDR3 is CASSVDTGASIGELFF. CDR3 bases: TGTGCCAGCAGCGTAGATACGGGAGCATCGATCGGGGAGCTGTTTTTT. Filled out from reference TRBV9 and TRBJ2-2, the complete variable domain reads DSGVTQTPKHLITATGQRVTLRCSPRSGDLSVYWYQQSLDQGLQFLIQYYNGEERAKGNILERFSAQQFPDLHSELNLSSLELGDSALYFCASSVDTGASIGELFFGEGSRLTVL.

The gene calls are TRBV13 and TRBJ2-3, with 10 bases aligning to TRBD2. This CDR3 is 15 amino acids long. Trimming took 5 bases from V and 9 from J; bases not matched to a gene: 11. Germline-derived CDR1 and CDR2 are PRHDT and FYEKMQ (reference sequence). The chain's CDR3 is CASSRGLAGDPTQYF. CDR3 DNA: TGTGCCAGCAGCCGGGGGCTAGCGGGAGACCCAACGCAGTATTTT.

The chain joins TRBV30 to TRBJ2-5, with TRBD1 matching 10 bases. Germline V gene sequence: CDR1 GTSNPN, CDR2 SVGIG (reference sequence). The CDR3 extends over 14 amino acids. V dropped 0 bases and J dropped 5; count of bases not matched to a gene: 3. In DNA, the CDR3 is TGTGCCTGGAGTGTAGGGACAGGGGACGAGACCCAGTACTTC. Its translation is CAWSVGTGDETQYF.

The V call is TRBV29-1, the J call TRBJ2-7; possibly TRBD2 for D (6 bases). The germline V gene has CDR1 SQVTM and CDR2 ANQGSEA. The CDR3 is 12 residues long. The V and J ends lost 4 bases and 2 bases respectively, with 9 bases between them. The CDR3 protein is CSVAGTPYEQYF. The CDR3 DNA reads TGCAGCGTTGCAGGGACTCCCTACGAGCAGTACTTC.

The gene calls are TRBV5-1 and TRBJ2-3, with TRBD2 matching over 11 bases. V was clipped by 0 bases and J by 4 bases; unmatched bases: 1. Germline CDR1 SGHRS, CDR2 YFSETQ. The CDR3 has 15 amino acids. The CDR3 sequence is CASSLVAGGPDTQYF. The CDR3 nucleotides read TGCGCCAGCAGCTTGGTAGCGGGAGGGCCAGATACGCAGTATTTT.

The V call is TRBV12-5, the J call TRBJ1-2; unclear D gene. Germline V gives CDR1 LGHNT, CDR2 FRNRAP. With 2 bases removed from V and 4 bases from J, the gap between germline ends came to 5 bases. The CDR3 is 12 amino acids. DNA for the CDR3: TGTGCTAGTGGTTTGCCCATCTATGGCTACACCTTC. Protein product: CASGLPIYGYTF. The whole variable domain, filled in from reference TRBV12-5 and TRBJ1-2, reads DARVTQTPRHKVTEMGQEVTMRCQPILGHNTVFWYRQTMMQGLELLAYFRNRAPLDDSGMPKDRFSAEMPDATLATLKIQPSEPRDSAVYFCASGLPIYGYTFGSGTRLTVV.

This chain uses TRBV5-4 with TRBJ2-1; 8 bases map to TRBD2. J gave up 5 bases and V 4 bases, and 11 bases lay outside the gene matches. Germline loops: CDR1 SGHNT, CDR2 YYREEE (reference sequence). The CDR3 length is 16 residues. CDR3 nucleotide sequence: TGTGCCAGCAGCCTGCCAGGAGCGGGAGTCGACAATGAGCAGTTCTTC. It specifies CASSLPGAGVDNEQFF.